The clone carrying this TCR beta chain was detected a few times. Its matching antigen is unknown. All of the isolated RNA was reverse transcribed, so expressed TCRB transcripts were sequenced. Regulatory, naive and central memory T cell samples averaged approximately 3.8 million reads. Using immunoSEQ multiplex PCR, the repertoire was profiled, and TCRdb retains in-frame clones only, with some absent. The data hold around 140,000 clones, with roughly 9.7% observed a single time. The source of the sample is a study of beta chain features in type 1 diabetes. Study-level points and caveats: Significant though moderate, a shortening of TCRB CDR3s appeared in all four CD4+ subsets of Type 1 diabetes patients.

Sequences were obtained from central memory CD4+ T cells from blood. This clonotype was sampled from a woman aged 35 to 49 in good health.

CDR3 residues: CASSPQTGDTEAFF. DNA for the CDR3: TGTGCCAGCTCACCCCAAACAGGGGACACTGAAGCTTTCTTT. The genes are TRBV18 and TRBJ1-1; 7 nucleotides align to TRBD1. The germline CDR1 and CDR2 sequences are KGHSH and LQKENI. CDR3 length: 14 amino acids. Trimming removed 3 bases from V and 3 bases from J; junction bases left unmatched: 4.